This TCR beta chain originates from a study of T-cell reconstitution after alpha-beta-depleted transplantation in children. Unique molecular identifiers tagged the TCRbeta library. TCRdb reprocessed the PCR reads with MiXCR, giving one entry per CDR3 protein. This table holds approximately 300,000 distinct CDR3 sequences, 11% found once. This clonotype was observed at least ten times. Its cognate antigen is unknown. Study findings and constraints: After transplant, high TCRbeta diversity at day 60 in some patients arose from surviving recipient T cells and thymic progenitors. Several hundred expanded graft clones reportedly gave rise to the alpha-beta T cells present about two months after transplant. Among T cells one year after transplant, newly produced cells accounted for most counts and diversity.

This CDR3 is built from 14 residues. Germline lookup yields CDR1 KGHSH and CDR2 LQKENI. V was shortened by 4 bases and J by 8 bases, with 17 bases between the two germline ends. The rearrangement joins TRBV18 to TRBJ1-1, with D uncertain. Material: peripheral blood, obtained 180 days after TCRalphabeta/CD19-depleted stem cell transplant. The TCR sequence derives from a male patient under 10 years old who had a stem cell transplant for chronic granulomatous disease, so the T cells may come from the graft donor. The CDR3 is CASSRNGRSAEAFF. In DNA, the CDR3 is TGTGCCAGCTCACGTAATGGCCGGTCTGCCGAAGCTTTCTTT.